This TCR beta chain was sequenced during a study of Ad26.COV2.S vaccination and SARS-CoV-2 variants. Measured with immunoSEQ multiplex PCR; TCRdb has only the in-frame clones, and not every one. The sample includes around 350,000 clones, just over 90% seen only once; the top ten take about 3.8%. Looked up from germline, CDR1 is LNHDA and CDR2 is SQIVND (reference sequence). The V and J ends lost 3 bases and 1 base, in that order; junction bases with no gene match: 9. The CDR3 contains 19 residues. The V gene is TRBV19, the J gene TRBJ2-2; 12 bases align to TRBD2. This sample comprised peripheral blood, obtained after recovery from COVID-19. This sequence was found in a human donor who had recovered from COVID-19. Here the CDR3 reads CASSMQLAGGLRNTGELFF. The CDR3 region has the DNA TGTGCCAGTAGTATGCAACTAGCGGGGGGTCTCAGGAACACCGGGGAGCTGTTTTTT.